These T cell receptor beta chains were read from a single sample in a study of shared clonotypes between healthy human individuals. Produced via immunoSEQ multiplex PCR; TCRdb's table is partial and in-frame only. The table records over a million clones, roughly 80% of them present only once. Sequenced sample: memory CD4+ T cells sorted from blood. The receptors derive from a man between 18 and 35 years old in good health. CDR3s include the opening cysteine and the closing phenylalanine or tryptophan. Fields, in order: D gene, clone size, J gene, V gene, CDR3 protein, CDR3 DNA. A D gene is named only where the DNA matches it firmly. Clone size is stated in some rows and not others, as once, few, many or a class when expanded.

- | - | TRBJ1-2 | TRBV20-1 | CSATRVYGYTF | TGCAGTGCTACCAGGGTCTATGGCTACACCTTC
- | - | TRBJ1-6 | TRBV7-2 | CASSLLTYNSPLHF | TGTGCCAGCAGCTTACTTACCTATAATTCACCCCTCCACTTT
- | - | TRBJ2-7 | TRBV5-1 | CASSPGSNEQYF | TGCGCCAGCAGCCCAGGGAGCAACGAGCAGTACTTC
- | few | TRBJ1-5 | TRBV5-8 | CASSFSFGTAFNQPQHF | TGTGCCAGCAGCTTTAGTTTTGGGACGGCCTTCAATCAGCCCCAGCATTTT
- | - | TRBJ2-3 | TRBV5-4 | CASSRQFTSTDTQYF | TGTGCCAGCAGCCGACAGTTTACTAGCACAGATACGCAGTATTTT
- | - | TRBJ1-1 | TRBV5-6 | CASTYPRGNTEAFF | TGTGCCAGCACCTACCCCCGGGGAAACACTGAAGCTTTCTTT
- | - | TRBJ1-5 | TRBV11-2 | CASSLGGHNQPQHF | TGTGCCAGCAGCTTAGGGGGACATAATCAGCCCCAGCATTTT
TRBD2 | - | TRBJ2-3 | TRBV7-3 | CASSTGGAGDTQYF | TGTGCCAGCAGCACGGGGGGAGCCGGAGATACGCAGTATTTT
- | - | TRBJ2-7 | TRBV6-5 | CASSRGRKYEQYF | TGTGCCAGCAGTCGAGGGAGAAAGTACGAGCAGTACTTC
- | few | TRBJ1-1 | TRBV9 | CASSPSTQNLNTEAFF | TGTGCCAGCAGCCCGAGTACACAGAATTTGAACACTGAAGCTTTCTTT
- | - | TRBJ2-7 | TRBV5-1 | CASSFWTEGYEQYF | TGCGCCAGCAGCTTCTGGACGGAAGGTTACGAGCAGTACTTC
- | - | TRBJ2-1 | TRBV5-1 | CASGSGESGSNEQFF | TGCGCCAGCGGGTCGGGCGAGTCTGGGTCGAATGAGCAGTTCTTC
- | few | TRBJ1-4 | TRBV5-1 | CASRGPGPNEKLFF | TGCGCCAGCCGGGGGCCGGGACCTAATGAAAAACTGTTTTTT
- | - | TRBJ2-1 | TRBV7-2 | CASSQVGNEQFF | TGTGCCAGCAGCCAAGTTGGGAATGAGCAGTTCTTC
- | - | TRBJ2-2 | TRBV10-3 | CAILRGEDTGELFF | TGTGCCATCCTTCGAGGGGAAGACACCGGGGAGCTGTTTTTT
- | - | TRBJ1-1 | TRBV19 | CASSRDGGNTEAFF | TGTGCCAGTAGTAGAGATGGGGGGAACACTGAAGCTTTCTTT
- | - | TRBJ1-4 | TRBV25-1 | CASSQTGPHSEKLFF | TGTGCCAGCAGTCAAACAGGGCCCCATAGTGAAAAACTGTTTTTT
- | - | TRBJ2-1 | TRBV5-1 | CASSLFSGSYNEQFF | TGCGCCAGCAGCTTGTTTTCGGGATCCTACAATGAGCAGTTCTTC
- | few | TRBJ1-1 | TRBV25-1 | CASRDRLEAFF | TGTGCCAGCAGAGACAGGTTAGAGGCTTTCTTT
TRBD2 | - | TRBJ2-1 | TRBV2 | CASSEVAGGLGEQFF | TGTGCCAGCAGTGAAGTAGCGGGAGGGCTCGGTGAGCAGTTCTTC
- | once | TRBJ2-7 | TRBV5-1 | CASSLVQEVEQYF | TGCGCCAGCAGCTTGGTACAGGAGGTCGAGCAGTACTTC
- | - | TRBJ1-4 | TRBV9 | CASSVGQAGVEKLFF | TGTGCCAGCAGCGTAGGCCAGGCAGGGGTCGAAAAACTGTTTTTT
- | - | TRBJ1-4 | TRBV10-2 | CASSESRQGGEKLFF | TGCGCCAGCAGTGAGTCCAGGCAGGGAGGGGAAAAACTGTTTTTT
TRBD1 | few | TRBJ1-4 | TRBV19 | CASSLGQGRREKLFF | TGTGCCAGTAGTCTGGGACAGGGGCGGAGGGAAAAACTGTTTTTT
- | few | TRBJ1-2 | TRBV6-1 | CASTVYNYGYTF | TGTGCCAGCACGGTATATAACTATGGCTACACCTTC
TRBD1 | once | TRBJ2-7 | TRBV4-1 | CASSLFGTGGYEQYF | TGCGCCAGCAGCCTGTTTGGGACAGGGGGCTACGAGCAGTACTTC
- | - | TRBJ2-1 | TRBV11-2 | CASSLRVEQFF | TGTGCCAGCAGCCTGAGGGTTGAGCAGTTCTTC
- | - | TRBJ1-1 | TRBV9 | CASSVEPVGNTEAFF | TGTGCCAGCAGCGTAGAACCGGTTGGGAACACTGAAGCTTTCTTT
- | - | TRBJ2-7 | TRBV21-1 | CASSPGTSGRYEQYF | TGTGCCAGCAGCCCTGGGACTAGCGGGAGGTACGAGCAGTACTTC
- | - | TRBJ2-2 | TRBV6-5 | CASGTSPANTGELFF | TGTGCCAGCGGAACTAGCCCCGCGAACACCGGGGAGCTGTTTTTT
TRBD1 | - | TRBJ1-2 | TRBV19 | CASSAPGQGINGYTF | TGTGCCAGTAGTGCCCCGGGACAGGGGATCAACGGCTACACCTTC
TRBD1 | - | TRBJ2-7 | TRBV11-2 | CASSTLDSGGGSYEQYF | TGTGCCAGCAGCACGCTAGATTCAGGGGGCGGCTCCTACGAGCAGTACTTC
TRBD1 | - | TRBJ2-6 | TRBV5-1 | CASSSSGTGVQSSGANVLTF | TGCGCCAGCAGCTCCTCCGGGACAGGGGTCCAGAGCTCTGGGGCCAACGTCCTGACTTTC